These 27 T cell receptor beta chains share one sample of origin, sequenced in a study of blood T cells in healthy people across ages. Then a second PCR, running about 6 to 12 cycles, was carried out with a sample-barcoded 5' primer and a J-beta primer mix. TCRdb redid the calling of the 5' RACE reads with MiXCR, one entry per CDR3 protein. The repertoire holds fewer than 900,000 distinct CDR3 sequences, with approximately 43% as singletons. Sequences were obtained from blood. Source of these receptors: a woman aged 55-70 years in good health.

The genes are TRBV25-1 and TRBJ1-6, with 11 bases fitting TRBD1. The CDR3 extends over 16 amino acids. The germline gives CDR1 MGHDK, CDR2 SYGVNS. Trimming removed 5 bases from V and 6 bases from J; junction bases left unmatched: 6. CDR3 coding DNA: TGTGCCAGCAGTCAGACCGGGACAGGGGGTAATTCACCCCTCCACTTT. This encodes CASSQTGTGGNSPLHF.

This clonotype has a count of ten or more. This chain connects TRBV3-1 to TRBJ1-2; a possible D gene is TRBD1 (6 bases). This CDR3 contains 16 residues. Germline V CDR1 and CDR2: LGHDT, YNNKEL (reference sequence). The germline V and J ends were trimmed by 0 bases and 5 bases, with 16 bases remaining between them. The CDR3 DNA follows: TGTGCCAGCAGCCAAGAAGGGGGGACGGCCGGATATGGCTACACCTTC. Its protein product is CASSQEGGTAGYGYTF.

The V gene is TRBV9, the J gene TRBJ2-2; D possibly matches TRBD1 or TRBD2 (6 bases each). Trimming took 0 bases from V and 2 from J, leaving 11 bases between them. This CDR3 has 16 amino acids. Germline CDR1 and CDR2: SGDLS and YYNGEE. The CDR3 protein is CASSVEGGSNTGELFF. The CDR3 DNA is TGTGCCAGCAGCGTAGAGGGGGGCTCTAACACCGGGGAGCTGTTTTTT.

This sequence joins TRBV29-1 and TRBJ2-7, with unresolved D. Between the trimmed V and J ends, which lost 7 bases and 2 bases, there was a span of 18 bases. The CDR3 consists of 14 residues. From germline, CDR1 is SQVTM and CDR2 ANQGSEA. CDR3 protein: CSALTTGSTYEQYF. CDR3 DNA: TGCAGCGCACTAACCACGGGCAGTACCTACGAGCAGTACTTC.

This clonotype was recorded a few times. V usage is TRBV5-1 and J usage is TRBJ2-7, with D perhaps matching TRBD1 (6 bases). The germline V and J ends were trimmed by 3 bases and 2 bases, with 12 bases remaining between them. The CDR3 consists of 14 residues. Germline CDR1 SGHRS, CDR2 YFSETQ. The CDR3 here is CASSSLDSTYEQYF. The CDR3 region has the DNA TGCGCCAGCAGCTCCTTGGACAGCACCTACGAGCAGTACTTC.

The chain carries TRBV7-3 and TRBJ2-5, with D possibly being TRBD1 or TRBD2 (5 bases each). Germline assignment: CDR1 SGHTA and CDR2 FQGTGA. The CDR3 is 15 residues long. V dropped 5 bases and J dropped 11 bases, with 24 bases sitting between them. Here the CDR3 reads CASSNSHRGPLEQYF. The CDR3 nucleotides read TGTGCCAGCAGCAACTCACACCGGGGCCCTCTTGAGCAGTACTTC. The variable domain in full, with the rest retrieved from reference TRBV7-3 and TRBJ2-5, is GAGVSQTPSNKVTEKGKYVELRCDPISGHTALYWYRQSLGQGPEFLIYFQGTGAADDSGLPNDRFFAVRPEGSVSTLKIQRTERGDSAVYLCASSNSHRGPLEQYFGPGTRLLVL.

There are a few counts of this clonotype. This chain connects TRBV20-1 to TRBJ1-6; TRBD1 might be the D (5 bases). Germline V CDR1 and CDR2: DFQATT, SNEGSKA (reference sequence). V lost 6 bases to trimming and J lost 9 bases, with 21 bases between them. The CDR3 length is 15 residues. The CDR3 spells CSAPNGANRISPLHF. The DNA for the CDR3 is TGCAGTGCCCCCAACGGGGCGAACAGGATTTCACCCCTCCACTTT.

The sample holds a few counts of this clonotype. The chain uses TRBV18 and TRBJ2-1; D is uncertain. From germline, CDR1 is KGHSH and CDR2 LQKENI. This CDR3 is built from 14 residues. Trimming cost V 1 base and J 10 bases, with 14 bases left between them. CDR3 nucleotide sequence: TGTGCCAGCTCACCACGGGTTGGGCCGGAGGAGCAGTTCTTC. Protein sequence: CASSPRVGPEEQFF.

V and J are TRBV27 and TRBJ2-1; tentatively, D is TRBD1 (6 bases). V lost 6 bases and J 0 bases, leaving 12 bases between the germline ends. The germline V gene encodes CDR1 MNHEY and CDR2 SMNVEV (reference sequence). CDR3 length: 15 amino acids. The CDR3 is CASRGRGFSYNEQFF. CDR3 coding DNA: TGTGCCAGCAGGGGCAGGGGCTTCTCCTACAATGAGCAGTTCTTC.

This clonotype was found a few times. The chain links TRBV7-2 to TRBJ2-3; D might be TRBD1 (5 bases). Germline V gene sequence: CDR1 SGHTA, CDR2 FQGNSA. There are 14 residues in the CDR3. Trimming took off 5 bases at V and 4 bases at J, with 13 bases between the two ends. The DNA for the CDR3 is TGTGCCAGCAGCCCAGGGAACGTTCCAGATACGCAGTATTTT. It is translated as CASSPGNVPDTQYF.

This clonotype turned up a few times. The chain employs TRBV6-2 or TRBV6-3 and TRBJ2-5; 8 nucleotides agree with TRBD1. CDR1 and CDR2 from the germline V gene are MNHEY and SVGEGT. The CDR3 loop spans 18 amino acids. Losses at the gene ends were 0 bases for V and 9 bases for J; bases not matched to a gene: 18. The CDR3 DNA sequence: TGTGCCAGCAGTTACTCTAATCCCGGGGGACAGGTCTTAATGGCCCAGTACTTC. It encodes CASSYSNPGGQVLMAQYF.

V and J are TRBV6-1 and TRBJ2-6; D possibly uses TRBD1 or TRBD2 (5 bases each). The CDR3 extends over 17 amino acids. Germline V gene data show CDR1 as MNHNS and CDR2 as SASEGT. V lost 4 bases to trimming and J lost 0 bases, with 13 bases between them. The CDR3 here is CASSAPGRYSGANVLTF. CDR3 nucleotide sequence: TGTGCCAGCAGTGCACCGGGACGGTACTCTGGGGCCAACGTCCTGACTTTC.

The chain combines TRBV9 with TRBJ2-1; D could derive from TRBD1 or TRBD2 (5 bases each). Germline V gene lookup returns CDR1 SGDLS and CDR2 YYNGEE. V lost 3 bases and J 5 bases, leaving 15 bases between the germline ends. This CDR3 contains 15 residues. CDR3 region: CASSALPRGDNEQFF. The CDR3 bases are TGTGCCAGCAGCGCCCTGCCCAGAGGGGACAATGAGCAGTTCTTC.

The chain links TRBV25-1 to TRBJ2-1; D is unclear. The germline CDR1 and CDR2 sequences are MGHDK and SYGVNS. V lost 5 bases and J 3 bases, leaving 14 bases between the germline ends. CDR3 length: 15 amino acids. The CDR3 DNA is TGTGCCAGCAGTAGGATCTCCGACATCTACAATGAGCAGTTCTTC. Residues: CASSRISDIYNEQFF.

Ten or more counts support this clonotype. The chain has TRBV12-3 or TRBV12-4 and TRBJ2-1, with D possibly matching TRBD1 (5 bases). Between the trimmed V and J ends, which lost 1 base and 1 base, there was a span of 8 bases. The CDR3 contains 15 residues. This CDR3 is CASSLVDSSYNEQFF. For the CDR3, the DNA is TGTGCCAGCAGTTTAGTCGACAGTTCCTACAATGAGCAGTTCTTC.

J is TRBJ1-6 and V is TRBV10-3; possibly TRBD1 for D (5 bases). Per the germline V gene, CDR1 is ENHRY and CDR2 is SYGVKD. Between the trimmed V and J ends, which lost 3 bases and 7 bases, there was a span of 10 bases. The CDR3 covers 14 residues. The CDR3 reads CAISEGRGNSPLHF. The CDR3 DNA follows: TGTGCCATCAGTGAAGGACGGGGGAATTCACCCCTCCACTTT.

This clonotype has at least ten counts. The chain is built from TRBV4-1 and TRBJ2-7, with TRBD1 identical over 7 bases. Germline V gene data show CDR1 as MGHRA and CDR2 as YSYEKL. The ends lost 4 bases at V and 2 bases at J; junction bases unmatched: 11. The CDR3 consists of 16 residues. CDR3 sequence (DNA): TGCGCCAGCAGCCCTTCCTTGACAGGGCTAACCTACGAGCAGTACTTC. This sequence encodes CASSPSLTGLTYEQYF.

The V call is TRBV18, the J call TRBJ1-3; no firm D call. The ends were cut back, 3 bases at V and 2 bases at J, with 11 bases in the middle. CDR3 length: 15 residues. Germline CDR1 and CDR2: KGHSH and LQKENI. The CDR3 here is CASSPSEQAGNTIYF. The CDR3 DNA reads TGTGCCAGCTCACCGTCGGAGCAGGCTGGAAACACCATATATTTT.

The chain combines TRBV6-5 with TRBJ2-3; D possibly corresponds to TRBD1 (6 bases). Germline values: CDR1 MNHEY, CDR2 SVGAGI. The CDR3 runs to 18 residues. Trimming left V 2 bases short and J 2 bases short, with 20 bases between. The CDR3: CASSYNYPGALFTDTQYF. The DNA of the CDR3 is TGTGCCAGCAGTTACAATTACCCAGGGGCTCTTTTCACAGATACGCAGTATTTT.

The table lists this clonotype with a count of one. A single base separates this from a much larger clone, so it may be a read error. The CDR3 spells CNVEDSGETQYF. CDR3 nucleotides: TGCAACGTTGAAGATTCCGGGGAGACCCAGTACTTC. The chain carries TRBV29-1 and TRBJ2-4; no firm D call. TRBJ2-5 explains the end of the DNA better; the J call may be wrong. This CDR3 has 12 amino acids. CDR1 and CDR2 from the germline V gene are SQVTM and ANQGSEA.

CDR3 DNA sequence: TGTGCCAGCAGCTGGAGGACAAATAAAGATACGCAGTATTTT. It yields the protein CASSWRTNKDTQYF. The J gene is TRBJ2-3, the V gene TRBV7-8; tentatively, D is TRBD1 or TRBD2 (5 bases each). V lost 4 bases to trimming and J lost 5 bases, with 13 bases between them. The CDR3 sequence is 14 residues long. Looked up from germline, CDR1 is SGHVS and CDR2 is FQNEAQ.

The chain recombines TRBV7-2 with TRBJ2-1, with D perhaps being TRBD1 or TRBD2 (6 bases each). The CDR3 runs 15 residues. The V and J ends lost 1 base and 10 bases respectively, with 17 bases between them. CDR1 is SGHTA and CDR2 is FQGNSA in the germline V gene. CDR3 protein: CASSLGLGGNVEQFF. CDR3 in DNA: TGTGCCAGCAGCTTAGGGCTAGGGGGGAACGTGGAGCAGTTCTTC.

The rearrangement uses TRBV6-6 and TRBJ1-5, with a weak D call TRBD1 (6 bases). The CDR3 is made up of 18 amino acids. V dropped 4 bases and J dropped 1 base, with 20 bases sitting between them. CDR1 is MNHNY and CDR2 is SVGAGI in the germline V gene (reference sequence). The chain's CDR3 is CASSLARRQDPSNQPQHF. CDR3 coding DNA: TGTGCCAGCAGTTTGGCGCGGAGACAGGATCCAAGCAATCAGCCCCAGCATTTT.

The genes are TRBV2 and TRBJ2-7, with 7 bases matching TRBD2. Germline CDR1 and CDR2: SNHLY and FYNNEI. This CDR3 is built from 14 residues. The V and J ends lost 4 bases and 0 bases, in that order; junction bases with no gene match: 3. The CDR3 DNA follows: TGTGCCAGCAGTGGGGACTACCTCTCCTACGAGCAGTACTTC. This gives the protein CASSGDYLSYEQYF.

The chain recombines TRBV20-1 with TRBJ2-3; D unclear. The germline V and J ends were trimmed by 0 bases and 5 bases, with 9 bases remaining between them. The CDR3 consists of 13 residues. Germline-derived CDR1 and CDR2 are DFQATT and SNEGSKA (reference sequence). CDR3 DNA sequence: TGCAGTGCTAGAGAAGAGTGGGGAGATACGCAGTATTTT. Encoded protein: CSAREEWGDTQYF.

The V gene is TRBV4-3, the J gene TRBJ2-6; D not resolved. The CDR3 runs 16 residues. Germline V gene sequence: CDR1 LGHNA, CDR2 YSLEER. Deletions cut 0 bases from V and 2 bases from J, with 8 bases between. The CDR3 DNA reads as TGCGCCAGCAGCCAAGATCAAGGGACTGGGGCCAACGTCCTGACTTTC. This gives the protein CASSQDQGTGANVLTF.

This clonotype was picked up a small number of times. This sequence joins TRBV4-2 and TRBJ1-2; D is ambiguous. This CDR3 region has 15 residues. Germline values: CDR1 LGHNA, CDR2 YNFKEQ. V was trimmed by 0 bases and J by 2 bases, leaving 10 bases between them. This CDR3 reads CASSQEETVNYGYTF. Here the CDR3 DNA reads TGTGCCAGCAGCCAAGAAGAGACGGTGAACTATGGCTACACCTTC.